The clone carrying this TCR beta chain was seen just once. This specimen belongs to a study of blood T cell repertoires in COVID-19. Measured with immunoSEQ multiplex PCR; TCRdb has only the in-frame clones, and not every one. The sample shows about 120,000 clones, 75% to 85% of them seen only once. The CDR3 is 15 amino acids. Germline loops: CDR1 SEHNR, CDR2 FQNEAQ (reference sequence). The ends were cut back, 2 bases at V and 5 bases at J, with 15 bases in the middle. The receptor was isolated from a human donor in a cohort sampled during active COVID-19. The gene calls are TRBV7-9 and TRBJ1-2; D call uncertain. The material sequenced was peripheral blood. The CDR3 loop reads CASSLPGSGRYGYTF. Written as DNA, the CDR3 is TGTGCCAGCAGCTTACCTGGGAGTGGGCGGTATGGCTACACCTTC.